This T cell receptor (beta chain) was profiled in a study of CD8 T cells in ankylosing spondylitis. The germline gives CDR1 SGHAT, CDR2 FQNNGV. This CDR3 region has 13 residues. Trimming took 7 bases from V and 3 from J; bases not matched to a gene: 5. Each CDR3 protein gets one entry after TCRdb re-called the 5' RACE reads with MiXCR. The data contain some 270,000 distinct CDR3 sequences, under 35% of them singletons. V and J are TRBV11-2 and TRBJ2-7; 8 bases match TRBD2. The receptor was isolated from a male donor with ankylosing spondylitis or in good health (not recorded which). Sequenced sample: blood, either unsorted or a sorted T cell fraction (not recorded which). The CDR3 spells CASTGAGDYEQYF. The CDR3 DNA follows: TGTGCCAGCACCGGAGCGGGAGACTACGAGCAGTACTTC.